This T cell receptor beta chain was profiled in a study of cytomegalovirus exposure and HLA in healthy donors. Overall study findings and caveats: Being indistinguishable, some V segments were excluded, TRBV6-2 and TRBV6-3 among them.

Germline CDR1 and CDR2: KGHSY and FQNENV. The V end lost 4 bases, the J end lost 1 base, and 10 bases lay between the germline ends. The CDR3 is 14 residues long. A word on this clone: The antigen is undetermined.

Primers included in the PCR were 60 Vbeta and 13 Jbeta primers. Profiling relied on immunoSEQ multiplex PCR, and the TCRdb table lists in-frame clones only, not all of them. The sample includes about 180,000 clones, about four fifths of them seen just once. The TCR sequence derives from a woman aged 18 to 35 in good health and CMV-seropositive. The sample consisted of PBMCs. The J gene is TRBJ1-2, the V gene TRBV16, with a tentative D call TRBD1 (5 bases). The CDR3 nucleotides read TGTGCCAGCAGCCGGGCCAGGGATAACTATGGCTACACCTTC. It is translated as CASSRARDNYGYTF.